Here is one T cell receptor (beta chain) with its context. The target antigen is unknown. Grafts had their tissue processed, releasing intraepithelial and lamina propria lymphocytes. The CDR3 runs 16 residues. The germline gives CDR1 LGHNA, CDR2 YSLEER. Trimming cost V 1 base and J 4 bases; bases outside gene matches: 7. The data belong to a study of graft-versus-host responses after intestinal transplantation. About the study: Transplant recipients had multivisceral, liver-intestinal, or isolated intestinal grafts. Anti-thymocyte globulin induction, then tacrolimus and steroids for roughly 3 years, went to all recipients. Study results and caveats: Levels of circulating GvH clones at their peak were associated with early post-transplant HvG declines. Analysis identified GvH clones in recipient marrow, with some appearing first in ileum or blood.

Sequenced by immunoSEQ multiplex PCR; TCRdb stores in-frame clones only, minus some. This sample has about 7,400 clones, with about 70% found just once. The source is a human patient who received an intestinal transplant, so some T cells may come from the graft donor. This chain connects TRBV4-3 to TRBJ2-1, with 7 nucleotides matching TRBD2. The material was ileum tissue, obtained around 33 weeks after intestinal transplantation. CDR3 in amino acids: CASSQVRWGGYNEQFF. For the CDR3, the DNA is TGCGCCAGCAGCCAAGTCCGATGGGGGGGATACAATGAGCAGTTCTTC.